A single sample is the source of the 13 T cell receptor beta chains below, sequenced in a study of T cells in Graves' hyperthyroidism and ophthalmopathy (dated by TCRdb to between 2018 and 2021). Library prep was done by multiplex PCR. For sequencing, an Illumina HiSeq 2000 was employed. TCR beta CDR3 regions were amplified from RNA transcripts. A first-round RT-PCR of the TCR CDR3 used the HTBI primer set with the Qiagen OneStep RT-PCR kit. Starting from the raw public reads, TCRdb applied fastp trimming at Q25, assembled clones with MiXCR and retained in-frame beta chains. Entries that share a CDR3 protein sequence are merged under the most common genes and DNA. The sample yields around 290,000 distinct CDR3 sequences; roughly 14% were counted once. About 8% of the sample is taken by the ten largest. The sample consisted of blood. Receptors originate from a woman in her twenties or thirties with Graves' hyperthyroidism that later progressed to Graves' ophthalmopathy.

This clonotype was picked up many times. The rearrangement links TRBV7-4 to TRBJ1-3; D is uncertain. Looked up from germline, CDR1 is SGHVT and CDR2 is SQSDAQ. The CDR3 totals 16 residues. The germline V and J ends were trimmed by 1 base and 5 bases, with 15 bases remaining between them. CDR3 DNA: TGTGCCAGCAGCTTAGTGGGGAAACCGGGGAGAAACACCATATATTTT. It yields the protein CASSLVGKPGRNTIYF.

This clonotype was picked up many times. This sequence joins TRBV20-1 and TRBJ2-5; no clear D gene. The CDR3 totals 11 residues. V dropped 4 bases and J dropped 5 bases, with 8 bases sitting between them. Per the germline V gene, CDR1 is DFQATT and CDR2 is SNEGSKA (reference sequence). Written as DNA, the CDR3 is TGCAGTGCTAACCCCATGGAGACCCAGTACTTC. This codes for CSANPMETQYF.

CDR3 nucleotides: TGTGCCAGCAGTTCGACTAGCGGGAGGCTCCACGAGCAGTACTTC. This encodes CASSSTSGRLHEQYF. The chain carries TRBV7-9 and TRBJ2-7, with 13 bases aligning to TRBD2. The CDR3 is 15 residues long. V was clipped by 6 bases and J by 5 bases; unmatched bases: 7. CDR1 is SEHNR, CDR2 FQNEAQ, per germline (reference sequence). Based on the CDR3 plus reference TRBV7-9 and TRBJ2-7, the full variable domain is DTGVSQNPRHKITKRGQNVTFRCDPISEHNRLYWYRQTLGQGPEFLTYFQNEAQLEKSRLLSDRFSAERPKGSFSTLEIQRTEQGDSAMYLCASSSTSGRLHEQYFGPGTRLTVT.

To note about this clonotype: A much bigger clone sits one base away, suggesting this may be a read error. This likely comes from a read error, as the CDR3 has no conserved phenylalanine or tryptophan at its end. The chain recombines TRBV18 with TRBJ2-2; maybe TRBD2 (5 bases). The CDR3 spans 18 residues. Trimming took 0 bases from V and 0 from J, leaving 14 bases between them. The germline V gene encodes CDR1 KGHSH and CDR2 LQKENI. The DNA for the CDR3 is TGTGCCAGCTCACCACCTTGGCCAGGACTTACGAACACCGGGGAGCTGTTTCTT. Its translation: CASSPPWPGLTNTGELFL.

This clonotype was counted at least ten times. The chain joins TRBV6-2 or TRBV6-3 to TRBJ1-2, with TRBD1 as a possible D gene (5 bases). Germline CDR1 and CDR2: MNHEY and SVGEGT. The CDR3 runs to 13 residues. The germline V and J ends were trimmed by 7 bases and 1 base, with 10 bases remaining between them. The CDR3 sequence: CASTDSINYGYTF. For the CDR3, the DNA is TGTGCCAGCACCGACAGTATTAACTATGGCTACACCTTC.

The CDR3 region is CSASSGLGGGYTF. The CDR3 DNA reads as TGCAGTGCTAGTTCCGGTCTGGGAGGTGGCTACACCTTC. The V and J genes are TRBV20-1 and TRBJ1-2; no firm D call. Looked up from germline, CDR1 is DFQATT and CDR2 is SNEGSKA (reference sequence). The CDR3 runs to 13 residues. Trimming left V 3 bases short and J 7 bases short, with 15 bases between.

This rearrangement joins TRBV9 to TRBJ2-3; D is ambiguous. The CDR3 runs 14 residues. Germline loops: CDR1 SGDLS, CDR2 YYNGEE. V was shortened by 2 bases and J by 4 bases, with 11 bases between the two germline ends. The CDR3 is CASSVGWVPDTQYF. The CDR3, as DNA: TGTGCCAGCAGCGTCGGATGGGTGCCAGATACGCAGTATTTT.

The chain recombines TRBV19 with TRBJ2-3, with D maybe TRBD1 (7 bases). CDR1 and CDR2 (germline): LNHDA, SQIVND (reference sequence). Trimming left V 7 bases short and J 5 bases short, with 16 bases between. The CDR3 is made up of 14 amino acids. CDR3 protein: CASTQGGLGDTQYF. In DNA, the CDR3 is TGTGCCAGTACGCAGGGGGGCTTGGGAGATACGCAGTATTTT.

There are many counts of this clonotype. The rearrangement links TRBV5-1 to TRBJ2-7, with 8 bases fitting TRBD2. Unmatched junction bases numbered 11, after V lost 4 bases and J lost 5 bases. This CDR3 spans 15 amino acids. CDR1 SGHRS and CDR2 YFSETQ come from the germline V gene. The CDR3 reads CASSALAGQENEQYF. In DNA form, the CDR3 reads TGCGCCAGCAGCGCTTTAGCGGGACAAGAGAACGAGCAGTACTTC.

At least ten counts were recorded for this clonotype. This rearrangement joins TRBV27 to TRBJ2-1; 7 nucleotides line up with TRBD2. Germline values: CDR1 MNHEY, CDR2 SMNVEV (reference sequence). The V gene end was trimmed by 4 bases and the J gene end by 3 bases; junction bases not matched to a gene: 6. The CDR3 runs 15 residues. DNA for the CDR3: TGTGCCAGCAGTTCGAGCGGGATCTTCTACAATGAGCAGTTCTTC. It codes for CASSSSGIFYNEQFF.

This clonotype was seen at least ten times. The chain combines TRBV7-8 with TRBJ1-5; D gene uncertain. Trimming pared 2 bases from V and 4 bases from J, leaving 6 bases between. CDR1 and CDR2 (germline): SGHVS, FQNEAQ. The CDR3 consists of 13 residues. CDR3 nucleotide sequence: TGTGCCAGCAGCTTAACCGAAAATCAGCCCCAGCATTTT. It specifies CASSLTENQPQHF.

This clonotype has at least ten counts. The chain links TRBV7-2 to TRBJ2-7; a weak D match, TRBD1 (5 bases). Germline V gene data show CDR1 as SGHTA and CDR2 as FQGNSA. The CDR3 runs to 14 residues. The V end lost 5 bases, the J end lost 3 bases, and 14 bases lay between the germline ends. CDR3 sequence reads: CASSGSGSYYEQYF. CDR3 DNA sequence: TGTGCCAGCAGCGGGTCAGGGTCTTACTACGAGCAGTACTTC.

Details on this clonotype: One base away lies a much larger clone, so this may be a sequencing read error. This rearrangement joins TRBV4-1 to TRBJ2-7, with D tentatively TRBD2 (5 bases). V gave up 4 bases and J gave up 0 bases, with 13 bases separating them. The CDR3 extends over 15 amino acids. Germline V gives CDR1 MGHRA, CDR2 YSYEKL. The DNA of the CDR3 is TGCGCCAGCAGCCCAAGGGCCCGGGGCTCCTACGAGCAGTACTTC. This sequence encodes CASSPRARGSYEQYF.